The 25 T cell receptor beta chains below were found in one sample sequenced in a study of blood T cell repertoires in COVID-19. Sequenced by immunoSEQ multiplex PCR; TCRdb stores in-frame clones only, minus some. There are 200,000 to 250,000 clones in the sample; nearly 90% occur only once, and approximately 11% lies in the top ten. Sequenced sample: PBMCs or T cells enriched from blood (not recorded which). The receptors were sampled from a young man who had recovered from COVID-19.

This rearrangement joins TRBV19 to TRBJ2-3, with 7 positions matching TRBD2. The ends lost 5 bases at V and 8 bases at J; junction bases unmatched: 13. Germline CDR1 reads LNHDA; CDR2 reads SQIVND (reference sequence). The CDR3 is made up of 15 amino acids. The CDR3 sequence is CASSREAGPGATQYF. The CDR3 DNA reads TGTGCCAGTAGTCGGGAAGCGGGGCCTGGGGCTACGCAGTATTTT. The full variable domain, rest sourced from reference TRBV19 and TRBJ2-3, is DGGITQSPKYLFRKEGQNVTLSCEQNLNHDAMYWYRQDPGQGLRLIYYSQIVNDFQKGDIAEGYSVSREKKESFPLTVTSAQKNPTAFYLCASSREAGPGATQYFGPGTRLTVL.

The CDR3, as DNA: TGTGCCACCAGTGGGATAGCGGAGAGCACAGATACGCAGTATTTT. Protein sequence: CATSGIAESTDTQYF. J is TRBJ2-3 and V is TRBV24-1, with D tentatively TRBD2 (6 bases). The CDR3 contains 15 residues. Germline-derived CDR1 and CDR2 are KGHDR and SFDVKD. The germline V and J ends were trimmed by 5 bases and 0 bases, with 11 bases remaining between them.

This chain uses TRBV6-5 with TRBJ1-1; 7 bases match TRBD1. The CDR3 is made up of 13 amino acids. Looked up from germline, CDR1 is MNHEY and CDR2 is SVGAGI. The V and J ends lost 11 bases and 4 bases, in that order; junction bases with no gene match: 10. The CDR3 coding sequence is TGTGCCGCAAGGGTAGCAGGGGGCACTGAAGCTTTCTTT. Protein sequence: CAARVAGGTEAFF.

The chain couples TRBV12-3 or TRBV12-4 to TRBJ2-7; TRBD1 aligns across 9 bases. This CDR3 has 13 residues. Unmatched junction bases numbered 12, after V lost 5 bases and J lost 13 bases. The chain's CDR3 is CASSGGQGLVVYF. The CDR3 region has the DNA TGTGCCAGCAGTGGGGGACAGGGTTTGGTAGTTTACTTC.

This sequence joins TRBV29-1 and TRBJ2-7; a possible D gene is TRBD2 (6 bases). V dropped 7 bases and J dropped 7 bases, with 14 bases sitting between them. From germline, CDR1 is SQVTM and CDR2 ANQGSEA. The CDR3 is made up of 11 amino acids. CDR3 loop: CSALQAGEQYF. CDR3 sequence (DNA): TGCAGCGCCCTACAGGCGGGAGAGCAGTACTTC.

V and J are TRBV4-1 and TRBJ1-1; 9 nucleotides line up with TRBD1. The germline V gene encodes CDR1 MGHRA and CDR2 YSYEKL. This CDR3 contains 17 residues. V dropped 1 base and J dropped 4; count of bases not matched to a gene: 10. The CDR3 sequence: CASSQGLTGGFGTEAFF. DNA of the CDR3: TGCGCCAGCAGCCAAGGATTAACAGGGGGCTTTGGCACTGAAGCTTTCTTT.

The chain employs TRBV6-2 or TRBV6-3 and TRBJ2-7, with D possibly being TRBD2 (6 bases). The germline gives CDR1 MNHEY, CDR2 SVGEGT. CDR3 length: 14 amino acids. The V end lost 6 bases, the J end lost 2 bases, and 14 bases lay between the germline ends. The chain's CDR3 is CASSRLRGAYEQYF. In DNA form, the CDR3 reads TGTGCCAGCAGCCGCTTGCGGGGAGCCTACGAGCAGTACTTC.

V and J are TRBV19 and TRBJ2-7; TRBD2 matches 7 bases. The CDR3 spans 15 residues. The junction had 12 bases not matched to a gene; V was cut back by 7 bases and J by 3 bases. Germline V gene data show CDR1 as LNHDA and CDR2 as SQIVND (reference sequence). This chain's CDR3 is CASKRKGLADYEQYF. The CDR3 DNA reads TGTGCCAGTAAAAGGAAAGGGCTAGCGGACTACGAGCAGTACTTC. The variable domain in full, with the rest retrieved from reference TRBV19 and TRBJ2-7, is DGGITQSPKYLFRKEGQNVTLSCEQNLNHDAMYWYRQDPGQGLRLIYYSQIVNDFQKGDIAEGYSVSREKKESFPLTVTSAQKNPTAFYLCASKRKGLADYEQYFGPGTRLTVT.

The V and J genes are TRBV4-1 and TRBJ2-2, with TRBD2 matching over 8 bases. The CDR3 runs 15 residues. J was trimmed by 6 bases and V by 1 base; bases with no gene match: 4. Germline CDR1 MGHRA, CDR2 YSYEKL. In DNA, the CDR3 is TGCGCCAGCAGCCAAGCCGGGACTAGACCCGGGGAGCTGTTTTTT. This encodes CASSQAGTRPGELFF.

The gene calls are TRBV3-1 (or the pseudogene TRBV3-2) and TRBJ1-2, with a weak D call TRBD1 (6 bases). Germline V gene data show CDR1 as LGHDT and CDR2 as YNNKEL (reference sequence). The germline V and J ends were trimmed by 0 bases and 8 bases, with 16 bases remaining between them. The CDR3 covers 15 residues. The CDR3 reads CASSQEPKGGNGYTF. The CDR3 nucleotides read TGTGCCAGCAGCCAAGAGCCGAAAGGGGGAAACGGCTACACCTTC.

V is TRBV7-2 and J is TRBJ1-2, with a tentative D call TRBD1 (5 bases). The germline V and J ends were trimmed by 5 bases and 4 bases, with 14 bases remaining between them. CDR3 size: 14 residues. Germline V gene data show CDR1 as SGHTA and CDR2 as FQGNSA. The CDR3 reads CASSPAAGFYGYTF. CDR3 in DNA: TGTGCCAGCAGCCCCGCGGCAGGGTTCTATGGCTACACCTTC.

This clone has more than one count but fewer than ten. This chain links TRBV4-2 with TRBJ2-7; 10 bases map to TRBD1. Germline CDR1 reads LGHNA; CDR2 reads YNFKEQ. With V trimmed by 4 bases and J by 4 bases, 10 bases remained unmatched. CDR3 length: 16 amino acids. The CDR3 nucleotides are TGTGCCAGCAGCCCTTCCGTGGGGACAGGGGTTTACGAGCAGTACTTC. This translates into CASSPSVGTGVYEQYF.

The rearrangement links TRBV27 to TRBJ2-7, with D perhaps TRBD1 (6 bases). With 6 bases removed from V and 2 bases from J, the gap between germline ends came to 11 bases. CDR1 is MNHEY and CDR2 is SMNVEV in the germline V gene (reference sequence). This CDR3 is 13 amino acids long. The CDR3 spells CASRPDSPYEQYF. The CDR3 DNA sequence: TGTGCCAGCAGACCGGACAGTCCCTACGAGCAGTACTTC.

This sequence joins TRBV5-1 and TRBJ2-7, with 8 bases aligning to TRBD1. CDR3 length equals 15 residues. Germline V gene sequence: CDR1 SGHRS, CDR2 YFSETQ. The V and J ends lost 3 bases and 4 bases, in that order; junction bases with no gene match: 9. The chain's CDR3 is CASSSRTGLLYEQYF. CDR3 nucleotides: TGCGCCAGCAGCTCCAGGACAGGGCTGCTATACGAGCAGTACTTC.

V usage is TRBV10-2 and J usage is TRBJ2-5; D unresolved. Trimming took 10 bases from V and 2 from J, leaving 11 bases between them. There are 12 residues in the CDR3. Germline CDR1 WSHSY, CDR2 SAAADI. This CDR3 reads CATAAAQETQYF. The CDR3 DNA follows: TGCGCCACCGCGGCGGCTCAAGAGACCCAGTACTTC.

The chain has TRBV2 and TRBJ2-7; 10 bases agree with TRBD2. CDR3 length: 14 amino acids. Unmatched junction bases numbered 8, after V lost 8 bases and J lost 4 bases. Germline V gene sequence: CDR1 SNHLY, CDR2 FYNNEI. The CDR3 coding sequence is TGTGCCAGCTGCCTAGCGGGAGTGGCGTACGAGCAGTACTTC. Translated, it gives CASCLAGVAYEQYF.

The J gene is TRBJ2-5, the V gene TRBV7-9; a weak D match, TRBD1 (6 bases). CDR1 and CDR2 from the germline V gene are SEHNR and FQNEAQ (reference sequence). There are 15 residues in the CDR3. Trimming pared 5 bases from V and 4 bases from J, leaving 17 bases between. The CDR3 DNA reads TGTGCCAGCAGCCGCCGGGACACTCTCCGAGAGACCCAGTACTTC. This sequence encodes CASSRRDTLRETQYF. Full variable domain (missing parts from reference TRBV7-9 and TRBJ2-5): DTGVSQNPRHKITKRGQNVTFRCDPISEHNRLYWYRQTLGQGPEFLTYFQNEAQLEKSRLLSDRFSAERPKGSFSTLEIQRTEQGDSAMYLCASSRRDTLRETQYFGPGTRLLVL.

The CDR3 reads CASSLPGMTTGELFF. For the CDR3, the DNA is TGTGCCAGCAGTTTACCGGGAATGACGACCGGGGAGCTGTTTTTT. The chain employs TRBV28 and TRBJ2-2; D is possibly TRBD2 (5 bases). Germline V gene sequence: CDR1 MDHEN, CDR2 SYDVKM. This CDR3 contains 15 residues. Trimming pared 2 bases from V and 5 bases from J, leaving 12 bases between.

For the CDR3, the DNA is TGTGCCAGCAGTTACGCGGGAGGGGCGAGAGAGCAGTTCTTC. This translates into CASSYAGGAREQFF. The chain uses TRBV6-2 or TRBV6-3 and TRBJ2-1; 9 nucleotides agree with TRBD2. The J segment lost 10 bases and the V segment lost 2 bases, leaving 6 bases of the junction unmatched. In germline, CDR1 is MNHEY, CDR2 SVGEGT. This CDR3 has 14 amino acids.

The CDR3 sequence is CASSYLLNTEAFF. The CDR3 DNA is TGTGCCAGCAGTTACTTATTGAACACTGAAGCTTTCTTT. The chain has TRBV6-5 and TRBJ1-1; D unresolved. Germline CDR1 MNHEY, CDR2 SVGAGI. The V end was cut by 1 base, the J end by 0 bases, with 3 bases between. CDR3 size: 13 residues.

This rearrangement joins TRBV28 to TRBJ2-7; 8 positions agree with TRBD1. Germline-derived CDR1 and CDR2 are MDHEN and SYDVKM. The CDR3 has 14 amino acids. Trimming removed 5 bases from V and 3 bases from J; junction bases left unmatched: 6. This CDR3 reads CASSTSGGIYEQYF. The CDR3 DNA reads TGTGCCAGCAGTACTTCAGGGGGCATCTACGAGCAGTACTTC.

The chain uses TRBV7-8 and TRBJ1-5, with D unresolved. V was cut by 2 bases and J by 7 bases, with 6 bases left in between. CDR1 is SGHVS and CDR2 is FQNEAQ in the germline V gene. The CDR3 is 12 amino acids. DNA of the CDR3: TGTGCCAGCAGCTTACAAAGCCAGCCCCAGCATTTT. Protein sequence: CASSLQSQPQHF.

Only one count was recorded for this clone. This chain joins TRBV7-8 and TRBJ1-3; D might be TRBD1 (6 bases). V shed 1 base and J shed 4 bases, with 11 bases lying between them. From germline, CDR1 is SGHVS and CDR2 FQNEAQ. The CDR3 contains 15 residues. CDR3 in amino acids: CASSLGQAVGNTIYF. The CDR3 region has the DNA TGTGCCAGCAGCTTAGGACAGGCCGTCGGAAACACCATATATTTT.

The J gene is TRBJ2-2, the V gene TRBV2; 11 nucleotides agree with TRBD2. The junction had 14 bases not matched to a gene; V was cut back by 1 base and J by 7 bases. This CDR3 region has 19 residues. Germline CDR1 SNHLY, CDR2 FYNNEI. CDR3 nucleotide sequence: TGTGCCAGCAGTGAAGTCCTCATTGGTAGCGGGAGGGCTGACGGGGAGCTGTTTTTT. This gives the protein CASSEVLIGSGRADGELFF.

The chain is built from TRBV4-1 and TRBJ1-2, with 7 positions matching TRBD1. The V segment lost 3 bases and the J segment 4 bases; nucleotides outside the gene matches: 8. Germline V gene data show CDR1 as MGHRA and CDR2 as YSYEKL. This CDR3 contains 15 residues. This CDR3 reads CASSHSQGQLYGYTF. CDR3 nucleotides: TGCGCCAGCAGCCACAGCCAGGGACAGCTCTATGGCTACACCTTC.